Below, 22 T cell receptor beta chains from the same sample are listed, as sequenced in a study of siplizumab effects on memory and regulatory T cells. The protocol was immunoSEQ multiplex PCR, while the TCRdb copy is restricted to in-frame clones and leaves out a portion. The data show under 140,000 clones, with more than 90% seen just once and 1.3% held by the top ten. Specimen: CD4+ T cells sorted from blood. The receptors stem from a human donor in good health.

The genes are TRBV6-5 and TRBJ2-3; the D call may be TRBD1 or TRBD2 (6 bases each). This CDR3 is 14 amino acids long. Trimming removed 2 bases at V and 8 bases at J, with 14 bases between. Germline-derived CDR1 and CDR2 are MNHEY and SVGAGI. Here the CDR3 DNA reads TGTGCCAGCAGTTACGTTTCGGGGGCGGTTACGCAGTATTTT. Amino acids: CASSYVSGAVTQYF.

The chain carries TRBV7-6 and TRBJ2-7, with TRBD1 matching 8 bases. Germline assignment: CDR1 SGHVS and CDR2 FNYEAQ. Trimming cost V 1 base and J 0 bases; bases outside gene matches: 2. The CDR3 runs to 15 residues. The CDR3 bases are TGTGCCAGCAGCTTAGGGACAGGGTACTCCTACGAGCAGTACTTC. Amino acids: CASSLGTGYSYEQYF.

This clone was counted once. This chain uses TRBV2 with TRBJ1-1; tentative D call: TRBD1 (5 bases). This CDR3 comprises 13 residues. Germline V gives CDR1 SNHLY, CDR2 FYNNEI. V dropped 5 bases and J dropped 3 bases, with 10 bases sitting between them. The CDR3 DNA sequence: TGTGCCAGCAGTCAGGGCGGGGACACTGAAGCTTTCTTT. This codes for CASSQGGDTEAFF.

The CDR3 DNA is TGTGCCAGTAGTAGCCCTGGGGCAGGGAAGGGGTATGGCAATCAGCCCCAGCATTTT. Encoded protein: CASSSPGAGKGYGNQPQHF. This chain joins TRBV19 and TRBJ1-5, with D maybe TRBD1 (5 bases). The CDR3 length is 19 residues. The V gene lost 4 bases and the J gene lost 2 bases, with 24 bases spanning the gap. Germline V gene data show CDR1 as LNHDA and CDR2 as SQIVND (reference sequence).

The chain joins TRBV25-1 to TRBJ1-5; D is unclear. Germline lookup yields CDR1 MGHDK and CDR2 SYGVNS. This CDR3 is built from 12 residues. The V gene lost 2 bases and the J gene lost 5 bases, with 4 bases spanning the gap. The CDR3 sequence is CASSEPDQPQHF. The CDR3 DNA sequence: TGTGCCAGCAGTGAACCGGATCAGCCCCAGCATTTT.

The CDR3 reads CASSLDLTGAQETQYF. The CDR3 DNA sequence: TGTGCCAGCAGCTTAGATTTGACAGGGGCGCAAGAGACCCAGTACTTC. V usage is TRBV11-2 and J usage is TRBJ2-5; 8 bases match TRBD1. The CDR3 is made up of 16 amino acids. Germline trimming cut 0 bases from V and 2 bases from J; bases unmatched to any gene: 5. Germline CDR1 is SGHAT and CDR2 is FQNNGV.

This clone was detected only once. The chain has TRBV9 and TRBJ2-5; D call uncertain. The CDR3 length is 13 residues. CDR1 is SGDLS, CDR2 YYNGEE, per germline. The V gene lost 0 bases and the J gene lost 2 bases, with 5 bases spanning the gap. CDR3 sequence: CASSVDQQETQYF. CDR3 in DNA: TGTGCCAGCAGCGTAGATCAACAAGAGACCCAGTACTTC.

The chain combines TRBV2 with TRBJ1-1, with D unclear. Germline CDR1 is SNHLY and CDR2 is FYNNEI. This CDR3 region has 14 residues. The V gene lost 5 bases and the J gene lost 4 bases, with 14 bases spanning the gap. This CDR3 is CASSLGGSVTEAFF. Written as DNA, the CDR3 is TGTGCCAGCAGTCTCGGAGGGTCGGTCACTGAAGCTTTCTTT. Together with reference TRBV2 and TRBJ1-1, the CDR3 gives the full variable domain: EPEVTQTPSHQVTQMGQEVILRCVPISNHLYFYWYRQILGQKVEFLVSFYNNEISEKSEIFDDQFSVERPDGSNFTLKIRSTKLEDSAMYFCASSLGGSVTEAFFGQGTRLTVV.

The rearrangement links TRBV6-5 to TRBJ2-7; 9 bases align to TRBD1. This CDR3 has 16 amino acids. V lost 2 bases and J lost 2; bases outside the gene matches: 7. Per the germline V gene, CDR1 is MNHEY and CDR2 is SVGAGI. DNA for the CDR3: TGTGCCAGCAGTTACGAAGGACAGGGGTCCACCTACGAGCAGTACTTC. It codes for CASSYEGQGSTYEQYF.

The chain employs TRBV11-2 and TRBJ2-3, with 12 bases lining up with TRBD1. This CDR3 is 16 amino acids long. Trimming at V came to 5 bases and at J to 5 bases, leaving 8 bases not matched to a gene. Germline V gene lookup returns CDR1 SGHAT and CDR2 FQNNGV. The CDR3 DNA reads TGTGCCAGCAGCCCTGGGACAGGGGGCCATGGAGATACGCAGTATTTT. It yields the protein CASSPGTGGHGDTQYF.

V usage is TRBV19 and J usage is TRBJ1-1; 7 positions agree with TRBD1. The J segment lost 3 bases and the V segment lost 8 bases, leaving 18 bases of the junction unmatched. The germline V gene has CDR1 LNHDA and CDR2 SQIVND (reference sequence). The CDR3 has 17 amino acids. This CDR3 reads CASSPIRNRGPYTEAFF. CDR3 DNA: TGTGCCAGTTCCCCAATACGAAACAGGGGCCCCTACACTGAAGCTTTCTTT. Filled out from reference TRBV19 and TRBJ1-1, the complete variable domain reads DGGITQSPKYLFRKEGQNVTLSCEQNLNHDAMYWYRQDPGQGLRLIYYSQIVNDFQKGDIAEGYSVSREKKESFPLTVTSAQKNPTAFYLCASSPIRNRGPYTEAFFGQGTRLTVV.

The rearrangement uses TRBV14 and TRBJ1-2; no definite D call. This CDR3 comprises 11 residues. Per germline, CDR1 SGHDN and CDR2 FVKESK. V lost 0 bases, J lost 7 bases, and 3 bases lay in between. CDR3 sequence reads: CASSQEAGYTF. The CDR3, as DNA: TGTGCCAGCAGCCAAGAGGCTGGCTACACCTTC.

V gene TRBV6-5 combines with J gene TRBJ2-7, with 9 nucleotides matching TRBD1. This CDR3 is built from 15 residues. With V trimmed by 7 bases and J by 3 bases, 10 bases remained unmatched. Germline CDR1 MNHEY, CDR2 SVGAGI. This CDR3 reads CASTPYRDRVYEQYF. The CDR3 DNA follows: TGTGCCAGCACCCCTTACCGGGACAGGGTCTACGAGCAGTACTTC.

This chain joins TRBV7-3 and TRBJ2-7, with 7 bases identical to TRBD2. Trimming cost V 2 bases and J 4 bases; bases outside gene matches: 5. The length of the CDR3 is 14 residues. CDR1 is SGHTA and CDR2 is FQGTGA in the germline V gene. The CDR3 nucleotides read TGTGCCAGCAGCTTAGAAAGGGAGGGGTACGAGCAGTACTTC. Amino acids: CASSLEREGYEQYF.

The V and J genes are TRBV5-6 and TRBJ1-2, with 8 nucleotides matching TRBD1. Trimming at V came to 4 bases and at J to 7 bases, leaving 15 bases not matched to a gene. The CDR3 runs to 16 residues. The germline V gene encodes CDR1 SGHDT and CDR2 YYEEEE. The CDR3, as DNA: TGTGCCAGCAGCCCCGGATTGACAGGGGTGCTTGCTGGCTACACCTTC. It specifies CASSPGLTGVLAGYTF.

The chain is built from TRBV7-2 and TRBJ2-5; a possible D gene is TRBD2 (6 bases). V was cut by 2 bases and J by 5 bases, with 21 bases left in between. Germline lookup yields CDR1 SGHTA and CDR2 FQGNSA. The CDR3 length is 17 residues. The DNA of the CDR3 is TGTGCCAGCAGCTTACTCCCCTCGGCTGGGGCGGGGGAGACCCAGTACTTC. This codes for CASSLLPSAGAGETQYF.

The chain couples TRBV6-5 to TRBJ1-2; no definite D call. This CDR3 contains 14 residues. V was trimmed by 3 bases and J by 6 bases, leaving 14 bases between them. Germline CDR1 MNHEY, CDR2 SVGAGI. This chain's CDR3 is CASSYSAKGNGYTF. CDR3 sequence (DNA): TGTGCCAGCAGTTATAGCGCGAAGGGAAATGGCTACACCTTC.

This clone is a singleton in its sample. This rearrangement joins TRBV6-1 to TRBJ2-7; D is uncertain. This CDR3 comprises 12 residues. Germline V gene lookup returns CDR1 MNHNS and CDR2 SASEGT. V lost 7 bases and J lost 2, with 9 bases in between. The CDR3 DNA sequence: TGTGCCAGCAATAGGGTTGCCTACGAGCAGTACTTC. As protein: CASNRVAYEQYF.

The J gene is TRBJ1-6, the V gene TRBV11-1; D is unclear. V lost 6 bases, J lost 10 bases, and 22 bases lay in between. The CDR3 contains 16 residues. Germline V gene data show CDR1 as SGHAT and CDR2 as FQDESV (reference sequence). CDR3 coding DNA: TGTGCCAGCAGGGGGTTGGGCGTGACTGAGCTCTCACCCCTCCACTTT. Translated, it gives CASRGLGVTELSPLHF. Complete variable domain (other parts from reference TRBV11-1 and TRBJ1-6): EAEVAQSPRYKITEKSQAVAFWCDPISGHATLYWYRQILGQGPELLVQFQDESVVDDSQLPKDRFSAERLKGVDSTLKIQPAELGDSAMYLCASRGLGVTELSPLHFGNGTRLTVT.

CDR3 in DNA: TGTGCCGGTCACGGGACAGGTGCCTACGAGCAGTACTTC. This codes for CAGHGTGAYEQYF. The chain carries TRBV30 and TRBJ2-7, with TRBD1 matching 8 bases. The CDR3 runs 13 residues. V lost 8 bases, J lost 2 bases, and 8 bases stayed unmatched. Per germline, CDR1 GTSNPN and CDR2 SVGIG (reference sequence). Full variable domain (outside the CDR3, taken from reference TRBV30 and TRBJ2-7): SQTIHQWPATLVQPVGSPLSLECTVEGTSNPNLYWYRQAAGRGLQLLFYSVGIGQISSEVPQNLSASRPQDRQFILSSKKLLLSDSGFYLCAGHGTGAYEQYFGPGTRLTVT.

This sequence joins TRBV5-6 and TRBJ2-2; 14 bases align to TRBD2. The V gene end was trimmed by 3 bases and the J gene end by 7 bases; junction bases not matched to a gene: 2. Germline V gene data show CDR1 as SGHDT and CDR2 as YYEEEE. This CDR3 spans 15 amino acids. Here the CDR3 reads CASSWGLAGVGELFF. The CDR3 DNA reads as TGTGCCAGCAGCTGGGGACTAGCGGGGGTCGGGGAGCTGTTTTTT.

The genes are TRBV5-4 and TRBJ2-4; 10 bases align to TRBD2. After removal of 4 bases from V and 4 bases from J, the junction contained 8 bases not matched to a gene. Germline loops: CDR1 SGHNT, CDR2 YYREEE (reference sequence). This CDR3 spans 16 amino acids. Written as DNA, the CDR3 is TGTGCCAGCAGCCAAGCAGGACTAGCGGCAAAAAACATTCAGTACTTC. It encodes CASSQAGLAAKNIQYF.